The source of this TCR beta chain is a study of T cells in Graves' hyperthyroidism and ophthalmopathy. The CDR3 extends over 14 amino acids. After removal of 7 bases from V and 3 bases from J, the junction contained 4 bases not matched to a gene. Germline lookup yields CDR1 SQVTM and CDR2 ANQGSEA. Researchers amplified the TCR beta CDR3 regions from RNA transcripts. Initially, a first-round RT-PCR of the TCR CDR3 employed the HTBI primer set. MiXCR was run by TCRdb on the multiplex PCR reads, yielding one entry per CDR3 protein. The sample has 400,000 to 550,000 distinct CDR3 sequences, roughly 24% seen once.

The source material was blood. The chain joins TRBV29-1 to TRBJ2-2; TRBD1 aligns across 11 bases. This clonotype was sampled from a woman aged 25 to 39 with Graves' ophthalmopathy. CDR3 nucleotides: TGCAGCGCTCGGGACAGGGGGGACACCGGGGAGCTGTTTTTT. Translating it yields CSARDRGDTGELFF.